This TCR beta chain is drawn from a study of OX40 agonist ivuxolimab in advanced cancers. Study-level information: Each patient was given ivuxolimab into a vein every 2 weeks, at 0.01 to 10 mg/kg. A mean age of roughly 66 years, range roughly 23 to 85, was recorded, and approximately 85% were male. Study-level points and caveats: Some of the lowest clonal expansion was seen in partial responders at 0.1-3.0 mg/kg. Expanded clones were, on average, more numerous among CD8+ T cells than CD4+.

With V trimmed by 8 bases and J by 4 bases, 10 bases remained unmatched. Germline V gives CDR1 MNHEY, CDR2 SMNVEV (reference sequence). The CDR3 is 15 amino acids. The data were produced by immunoSEQ multiplex PCR, yet TCRdb's version contains in-frame clones alone and is incomplete. Of tens of thousands of clones listed, roughly 92% are singletons. Details on this clone: Its antigen is not identified.

This receptor was taken from an adult with an advanced solid tumor such as melanoma, head and neck, liver or kidney cancer. The chain is built from TRBV27 and TRBJ1-4, with 7 bases aligning to TRBD1. The sample in question was CD4+ or CD8+ T cells sorted from blood, obtained in a trial of the OX40 agonist ivuxolimab. The CDR3 protein is CASGYRGWGNEKLFF. Written as DNA, the CDR3 is TGTGCCAGCGGTTACAGGGGCTGGGGTAATGAAAAACTGTTTTTT.